Presented here are 21 T cell receptor beta chains from one specimen sequenced in a study of T cell changes during pregnancy in multiple sclerosis. TCRdb's table, derived via immunoSEQ multiplex PCR, lists solely in-frame clones and lacks some. The table records about 86,000 clones, approximately 89% of them present only once. The sample was peripheral blood, taken in the first trimester of pregnancy. These receptor sequences come from a female donor in good health, enrolled as a control in a pregnancy study.

The chain couples TRBV7-9 to TRBJ2-7, with TRBD2 identical over 7 bases. The CDR3 is 15 amino acids. J was trimmed by 0 bases and V by 5 bases; bases with no gene match: 7. CDR1 is SEHNR, CDR2 FQNEAQ, per germline (reference sequence). CDR3 sequence (DNA): TGTGCCAGCAGCCCTCTCGGCGGGAGCTCCTACGAGCAGTACTTC. Encoded protein: CASSPLGGSSYEQYF. Based on the CDR3 plus reference TRBV7-9 and TRBJ2-7, the full variable domain is DTGVSQNPRHKITKRGQNVTFRCDPISEHNRLYWYRQTLGQGPEFLTYFQNEAQLEKSRLLSDRFSAERPKGSFSTLEIQRTEQGDSAMYLCASSPLGGSSYEQYFGPGTRLTVT.

This clone was seen only a few times. V and J are TRBV4-1 and TRBJ1-6; the D gene is possibly TRBD1 (6 bases). This CDR3 spans 19 amino acids. The ends were cut back, 2 bases at V and 0 bases at J, with 17 bases in the middle. Germline CDR1 reads MGHRA; CDR2 reads YSYEKL. As DNA, the CDR3 is TGCGCCAGCAGCCAATATGGTTGGGGGCAGAGCTCCTATAATTCACCCCTCCACTTT. Translated, it gives CASSQYGWGQSSYNSPLHF.

CDR3 bases: TGTGCCAGCAGCTTAGCAGGGACAGGGAACGAGCAGTACTTC. Translated, it gives CASSLAGTGNEQYF. The chain recombines TRBV7-9 with TRBJ2-7; 9 bases fit TRBD1. Germline CDR1 is SEHNR and CDR2 is FQNEAQ (reference sequence). After removal of 0 bases from V and 5 bases from J, the junction contained 2 bases not matched to a gene. The CDR3 runs to 14 residues.

This chain uses TRBV4-3 with TRBJ1-1; no clear D gene. Germline values: CDR1 LGHNA, CDR2 YSLEER. The CDR3 length is 14 residues. V was pared by 4 bases and J by 2 bases, with 11 bases between. DNA of the CDR3: TGCGCCAGCAGCCTTGAGGAGGGTAACACTGAAGCTTTCTTT. This encodes CASSLEEGNTEAFF.

The chain is built from TRBV27 and TRBJ1-4, with a weak D call TRBD1 (6 bases). V lost 5 bases and J 5 bases, leaving 15 bases between the germline ends. From germline, CDR1 is MNHEY and CDR2 SMNVEV (reference sequence). The CDR3 sequence is 15 residues long. The CDR3 sequence: CASSQGGGWNEKLFF. The CDR3 DNA sequence: TGTGCCAGCAGTCAGGGAGGGGGATGGAATGAAAAACTGTTTTTT.

V usage is TRBV4-1 and J usage is TRBJ2-3; TRBD1 is a possible D gene (6 bases). Germline V gene data show CDR1 as MGHRA and CDR2 as YSYEKL. V dropped 0 bases and J dropped 3 bases, with 19 bases sitting between them. CDR3 length: 18 amino acids. CDR3 DNA: TGCGCCAGCAGCCAAGATGGTATGCGGCAGGGGAGAACAGATACGCAGTATTTT. Translated, it gives CASSQDGMRQGRTDTQYF.

This rearrangement joins TRBV7-2 to TRBJ1-6; unclear D gene. CDR1 and CDR2 from the germline V gene are SGHTA and FQGNSA. CDR3 length equals 17 residues. V gave up 1 base and J gave up 3 bases, with 13 bases separating them. The CDR3 reads CASSLDGRAGYNSPLHF. CDR3 bases: TGTGCCAGCAGCTTAGACGGCCGGGCGGGCTATAATTCACCCCTCCACTTT.

This clone was picked up one time. The chain has TRBV28 and TRBJ2-2, with 7 bases matching TRBD2. V gave up 6 bases and J gave up 3 bases; unmatched junction bases: 7. The germline V gene has CDR1 MDHEN and CDR2 SYDVKM. The CDR3 totals 15 residues. CDR3 residues: CASRGGGADTGELFF. The CDR3 DNA reads as TGTGCCAGCAGGGGGGGAGGGGCGGACACCGGGGAGCTGTTTTTT. Using reference TRBV28 and TRBJ2-2 for the parts outside the CDR3, the full variable domain is DVKVTQSSRYLVKRTGEKVFLECVQDMDHENMFWYRQDPGLGLRLIYFSYDVKMKEKGDIPEGYSVSREKKERFSLILESASTNQTSMYLCASRGGGADTGELFFGEGSRLTVL.

The chain employs TRBV7-6 and TRBJ1-3; no clear D. This CDR3 has 15 residues. Trimming pared 7 bases from V and 3 bases from J, leaving 16 bases between. Germline assignment: CDR1 SGHVS and CDR2 FNYEAQ. DNA of the CDR3: TGTGCCAGCACCGCTGCGGGGAACGTTGGAAACACCATATATTTT. This codes for CASTAAGNVGNTIYF.

The chain recombines TRBV6-6 with TRBJ2-5; 8 nucleotides match TRBD1. Trimming cost V 6 bases and J 1 base; bases outside gene matches: 7. Germline values: CDR1 MNHNY, CDR2 SVGAGI (reference sequence). The CDR3 spans 15 residues. The CDR3 nucleotides are TGTGCCAGCAGAAAGGGGACAGGAAGCCAAGAGACCCAGTACTTC. This translates into CASRKGTGSQETQYF.

The chain couples TRBV6-6 to TRBJ1-2; D may be TRBD1 (5 bases). CDR1 is MNHNY and CDR2 is SVGAGI in the germline V gene (reference sequence). V lost 2 bases and J lost 6, with 7 bases in between. The CDR3 has 12 amino acids. The CDR3 coding sequence is TGTGCCAGCAGTTACCGCAGGGATGGCTACACCTTC. As protein: CASSYRRDGYTF.

The chain links TRBV2 to TRBJ1-4; D call uncertain. Trimming stripped 6 bases from V and 8 bases from J, with 13 bases between. Germline CDR1 and CDR2: SNHLY and FYNNEI. This CDR3 spans 13 amino acids. DNA of the CDR3: TGTGCCAGCAGGGGGAGCACGGGGGAAAAACTGTTTTTT. It codes for CASRGSTGEKLFF.

The rearrangement links TRBV4-1 to TRBJ2-5; possible D gene TRBD2, 5 bases. The CDR3 has 15 residues. V was cut by 5 bases and J by 2 bases, with 15 bases left in between. Germline V gene lookup returns CDR1 MGHRA and CDR2 YSYEKL. The CDR3 DNA reads TGCGCCAGCAGCGACGGTTCCGGACTTCAAGAGACCCAGTACTTC. It is translated as CASSDGSGLQETQYF.

The chain carries TRBV7-2 and TRBJ1-1; D is possibly TRBD1 (5 bases). Germline loops: CDR1 SGHTA, CDR2 FQGNSA. The CDR3 has 13 residues. Trimming removed 3 bases from V and 4 bases from J, with 9 bases in between. The CDR3 bases are TGTGCCAGCAGCTTCACCGGGGGCACTGAAGCTTTCTTT. Protein product: CASSFTGGTEAFF.

This chain connects TRBV30 to TRBJ1-6; D uncertain. Germline V gene sequence: CDR1 GTSNPN, CDR2 SVGIG (reference sequence). The CDR3 totals 15 residues. V gave up 0 bases and J gave up 7 bases, with 13 bases separating them. The CDR3 DNA is TGTGCCTGGAGTGTAACCTCTGTGCGCAATTCACCCCTCCACTTT. The encoded protein is CAWSVTSVRNSPLHF.

The genes are TRBV7-6 and TRBJ2-3, with D maybe TRBD2 (5 bases). The V end was cut by 8 bases, the J end by 4 bases, with 10 bases between. This CDR3 comprises 12 residues. Germline CDR1 is SGHVS and CDR2 is FNYEAQ. CDR3 nucleotides: TGTGCCAGCTCTGCGGGCGCAGATACGCAGTATTTT. This encodes CASSAGADTQYF. Together with reference TRBV7-6 and TRBJ2-3, the CDR3 gives the full variable domain: GAGVSQSPRYKVTKRGQDVALRCDPISGHVSLYWYRQALGQGPEFLTYFNYEAQQDKSGLPNDRFSAERPEGSISTLTIQRTEQRDSAMYRCASSAGADTQYFGPGTRLTVL.

The V call is TRBV30, the J call TRBJ2-3; 8 bases match TRBD2. This CDR3 has 16 residues. V shed 2 bases and J 2 bases; nucleotides not matched to a gene: 9. In germline, CDR1 is GTSNPN, CDR2 SVGIG (reference sequence). CDR3 region: CAWSSGSGVVTDTQYF. The CDR3 DNA sequence: TGTGCCTGGAGTTCTGGTAGCGGGGTGGTCACAGATACGCAGTATTTT.

The gene calls are TRBV2 and TRBJ2-7, with 9 bases aligning to TRBD2. With V trimmed by 2 bases and J by 2 bases, 4 bases remained unmatched. The germline V gene encodes CDR1 SNHLY and CDR2 FYNNEI. The CDR3 is 15 amino acids. CDR3 DNA sequence: TGTGCCAGCAGTGAACTAGCGGGGCCTCCCTACGAGCAGTACTTC. Its protein is CASSELAGPPYEQYF.

The CDR3 sequence is CASSLAAGRSGDTEAFF. The CDR3 DNA is TGTGCCAGCAGCTTGGCGGCAGGGAGGAGTGGGGACACTGAAGCTTTCTTT. The rearrangement joins TRBV5-4 to TRBJ1-1; D may be TRBD1 (5 bases). V shed 0 bases and J shed 3 bases, with 18 bases lying between them. CDR3 length equals 17 residues. Per germline, CDR1 SGHNT and CDR2 YYREEE (reference sequence).

The V and J genes are TRBV27 and TRBJ2-1, with 9 positions matching TRBD2. V shed 8 bases and J 4 bases; nucleotides not matched to a gene: 9. Germline loops: CDR1 MNHEY, CDR2 SMNVEV (reference sequence). The CDR3 consists of 15 residues. The CDR3 DNA follows: TGTGCCAGCGGGGCTAGCGGGAACTCTTACAATGAGCAGTTCTTC. Translation gives CASGASGNSYNEQFF.

The rearrangement links TRBV7-2 to TRBJ2-5; 7 nucleotides match TRBD2. The V gene end was trimmed by 1 base and the J gene end by 7 bases; junction bases not matched to a gene: 6. The germline gives CDR1 SGHTA, CDR2 FQGNSA. The length of the CDR3 is 14 residues. The CDR3 region is CASSLELAGGTQYF. The CDR3 nucleotides are TGTGCCAGCAGCTTAGAGTTAGCGGGTGGGACCCAGTACTTC.